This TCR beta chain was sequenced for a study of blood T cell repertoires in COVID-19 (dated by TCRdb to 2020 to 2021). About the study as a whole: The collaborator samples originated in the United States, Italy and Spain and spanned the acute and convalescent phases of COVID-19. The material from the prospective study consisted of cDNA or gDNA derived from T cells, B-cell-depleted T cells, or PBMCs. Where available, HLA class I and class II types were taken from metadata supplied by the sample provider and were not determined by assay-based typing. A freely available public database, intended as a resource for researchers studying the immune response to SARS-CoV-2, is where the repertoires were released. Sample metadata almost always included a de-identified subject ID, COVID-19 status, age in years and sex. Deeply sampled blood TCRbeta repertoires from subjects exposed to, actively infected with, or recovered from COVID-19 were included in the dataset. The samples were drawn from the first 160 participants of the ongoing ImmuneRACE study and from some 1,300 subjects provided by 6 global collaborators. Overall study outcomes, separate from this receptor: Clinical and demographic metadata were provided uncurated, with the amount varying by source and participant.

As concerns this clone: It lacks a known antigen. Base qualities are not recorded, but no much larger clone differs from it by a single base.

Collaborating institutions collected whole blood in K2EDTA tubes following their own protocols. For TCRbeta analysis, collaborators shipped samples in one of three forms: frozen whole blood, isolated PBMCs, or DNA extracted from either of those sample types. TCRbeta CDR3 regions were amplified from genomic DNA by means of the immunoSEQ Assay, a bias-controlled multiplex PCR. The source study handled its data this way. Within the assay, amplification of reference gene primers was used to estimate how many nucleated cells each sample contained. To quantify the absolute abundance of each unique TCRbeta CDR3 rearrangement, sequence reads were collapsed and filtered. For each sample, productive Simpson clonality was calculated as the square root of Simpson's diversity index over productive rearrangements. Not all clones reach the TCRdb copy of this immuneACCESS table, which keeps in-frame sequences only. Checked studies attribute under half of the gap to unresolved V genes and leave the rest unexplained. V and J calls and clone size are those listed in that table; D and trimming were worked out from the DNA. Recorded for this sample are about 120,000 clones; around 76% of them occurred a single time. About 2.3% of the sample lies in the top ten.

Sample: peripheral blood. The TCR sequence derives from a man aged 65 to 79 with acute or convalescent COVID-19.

The sequenced DNA: TGTGCCAGCAGCTTAGGCCAGGGGGCCGGGGGCAATCAGCCCCAGCATTTT. It translates as CASSLGQGAGGNQPQHF. The chain is encoded by TRBV7-2 joined to TRBJ1-5; 8 bases in between match TRBD1. The junction shows trimming of 1 base on V and 2 bases on J, and the gene matches do not reach 7 bases of it. From the cysteine through the phenylalanine, the CDR3 covers 17 amino acids. Just CDR3 DNA is preserved here, 51 bases in frame from base 1. From the germline V gene, CDR1 is SGHTA and CDR2 is FQGNSA.